This T cell receptor beta chain was retrieved from a study of blood T cell repertoires in COVID-19. Germline values: CDR1 SEHNR, CDR2 FQNEAQ (reference sequence). V dropped 1 base and J dropped 7 bases, with 16 bases sitting between them. The CDR3 extends over 15 amino acids. Using immunoSEQ multiplex PCR, the repertoire was profiled, and TCRdb retains in-frame clones only, with some absent. The table includes approximately 30,000 clones, 88% detected once. Sequencing used peripheral blood. This receptor was identified in an elderly woman with active or convalescent COVID-19. The chain employs TRBV7-9 and TRBJ1-2; maybe TRBD1 (6 bases). As DNA, the CDR3 is TGTGCCAGCAGCTTAGAATGGGGGACATCGGTTGGCTACACCTTC. Translating it yields CASSLEWGTSVGYTF.